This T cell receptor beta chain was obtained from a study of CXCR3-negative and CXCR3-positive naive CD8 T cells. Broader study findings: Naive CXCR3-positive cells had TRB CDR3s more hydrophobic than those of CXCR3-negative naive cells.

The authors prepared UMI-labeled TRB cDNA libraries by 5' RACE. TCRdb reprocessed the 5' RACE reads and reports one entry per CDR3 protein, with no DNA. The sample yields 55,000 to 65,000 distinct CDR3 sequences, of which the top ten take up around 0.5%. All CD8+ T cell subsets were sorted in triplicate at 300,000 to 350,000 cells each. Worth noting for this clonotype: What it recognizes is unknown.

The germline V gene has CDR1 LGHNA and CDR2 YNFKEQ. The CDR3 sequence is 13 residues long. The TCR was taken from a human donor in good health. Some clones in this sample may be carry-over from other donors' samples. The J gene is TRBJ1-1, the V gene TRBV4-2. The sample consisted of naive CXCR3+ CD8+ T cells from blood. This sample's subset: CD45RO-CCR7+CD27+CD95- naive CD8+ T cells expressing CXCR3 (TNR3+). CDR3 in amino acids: CASSQAPGDEAFF.